This TCR beta chain derives from a study of monozygotic twins with inflammatory bowel disease. Study results and limitations: Repertoire similarity was not found to differ between concordant and discordant twins, possibly from limited power.

TCRdb reprocessed the 5' RACE reads, with one entry per CDR3 protein and no DNA. This repertoire includes about 350,000 distinct CDR3 sequences. In regard to this clonotype: Its antigen remains unidentified.

Germline values: CDR1 DFQATT, CDR2 SNEGSKA (reference sequence). This CDR3 comprises 14 residues. Blood samples, whole and unsorted for T cells, yielded the isolated total RNA. The chain joins TRBV20-1 to TRBJ2-7; absent DNA, TCRdb's TRBD2 call cannot be checked. This clonotype was sampled from a human donor with ulcerative colitis or Crohn's disease, or a healthy co-twin of an affected twin (not recorded which). Sample: blood. Here the CDR3 reads CSARPGLAGNEQYF.